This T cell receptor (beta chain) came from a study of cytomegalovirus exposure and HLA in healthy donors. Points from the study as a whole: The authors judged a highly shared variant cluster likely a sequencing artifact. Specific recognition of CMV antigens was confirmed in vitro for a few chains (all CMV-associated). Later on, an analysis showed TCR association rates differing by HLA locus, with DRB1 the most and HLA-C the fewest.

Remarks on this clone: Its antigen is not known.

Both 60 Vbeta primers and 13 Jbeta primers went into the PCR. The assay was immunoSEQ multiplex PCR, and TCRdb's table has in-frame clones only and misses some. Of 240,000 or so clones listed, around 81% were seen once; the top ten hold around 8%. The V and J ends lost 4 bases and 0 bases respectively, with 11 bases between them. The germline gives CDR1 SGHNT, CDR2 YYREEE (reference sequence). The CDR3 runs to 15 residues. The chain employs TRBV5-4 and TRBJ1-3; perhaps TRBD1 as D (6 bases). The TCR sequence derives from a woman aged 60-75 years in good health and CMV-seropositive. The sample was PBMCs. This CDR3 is CASSRQALSGNTIYF. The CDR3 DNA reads TGTGCCAGCAGCCGACAGGCCCTCTCTGGAAACACCATATATTTT.